These 30 T cell receptor beta chains came from one sample sequenced in a study of siplizumab effects on memory and regulatory T cells. The assay was immunoSEQ multiplex PCR, and TCRdb's table has in-frame clones only and misses some. The data contain about 100,000 clones, around 90% of them singletons. The sample was CD4+ T cells sorted from blood. These receptors were obtained from a human donor in good health.

This chain links TRBV28 with TRBJ2-7; tentative D call: TRBD1 (5 bases). CDR3 length: 14 residues. V lost 5 bases, J lost 6 bases, and 17 bases lay in between. Germline V lookup: CDR1 MDHEN, CDR2 SYDVKM. The CDR3 nucleotides are TGTGCCAGCAGTCCCTCCGAAGGGGCGTTCGAGCAGTACTTC. Protein: CASSPSEGAFEQYF.

V gene TRBV28 combines with J gene TRBJ1-2, with TRBD1 as a possible D gene (5 bases). CDR1 and CDR2 from the germline V gene are MDHEN and SYDVKM. The CDR3 has 16 residues. V was clipped by 7 bases and J by 5 bases, with 23 bases between them. As DNA, the CDR3 is TGTGCCAGCACTAATTTTGGGGCCACTATTATTTATGGCTACACCTTC. Protein: CASTNFGATIIYGYTF.

In this sample, this clone turned up once. V and J are TRBV12-5 and TRBJ2-2, with 12 nucleotides matching TRBD2. The V gene end was trimmed by 3 bases and the J gene end by 4 bases; junction bases not matched to a gene: 6. Germline V CDR1 and CDR2: LGHNT, FRNRAP. The CDR3 spans 17 residues. The chain's CDR3 is CASGFSGLAGTTGELFF. The CDR3 nucleotides read TGTGCTAGTGGTTTCTCCGGACTAGCGGGGACCACCGGGGAGCTGTTTTTT.

The V gene is TRBV27, the J gene TRBJ2-2; D is unresolved. Trimming removed 2 bases from V and 5 bases from J, with 9 bases in between. From germline, CDR1 is MNHEY and CDR2 SMNVEV (reference sequence). The CDR3 totals 14 residues. The CDR3 DNA is TGTGCCAGCAGTTTAGGTCTGGCTACCGGGGAGCTGTTTTTT. The encoded protein is CASSLGLATGELFF.

This chain uses TRBV11-3 with TRBJ2-2, with D perhaps assigned TRBD1 or TRBD2 (6 bases each). The CDR3 covers 17 residues. Germline V gene lookup returns CDR1 SGHNT and CDR2 YENEEA. Deletions cut 4 bases from V and 0 bases from J, with 15 bases between. The CDR3 loop reads CASSSAPGASNTGELFF. The DNA for the CDR3 is TGTGCCAGCAGCTCGGCCCCGGGGGCCTCGAACACCGGGGAGCTGTTTTTT.

V and J are TRBV19 and TRBJ2-1, with 10 bases identical to TRBD1. The junction had 4 bases not matched to a gene; V was cut back by 7 bases and J by 4 bases. Germline V lookup: CDR1 LNHDA, CDR2 SQIVND (reference sequence). The CDR3 has 14 residues. CDR3 loop: CASTGQGDYNEQFF. Here the CDR3 DNA reads TGTGCCAGTACCGGACAGGGGGATTACAATGAGCAGTTCTTC.

The gene calls are TRBV7-2 and TRBJ1-2; D remains ambiguous. Germline CDR1 is SGHTA and CDR2 is FQGNSA. CDR3 size: 16 residues. The V and J ends lost 1 base and 2 bases respectively, with 14 bases between them. This CDR3 is CASSLEPGRANYGYTF. For the CDR3, the DNA is TGTGCCAGCAGCTTAGAACCGGGTCGGGCGAACTATGGCTACACCTTC.

V gene TRBV28 combines with J gene TRBJ1-1; D gene unclear. Per the germline V gene, CDR1 is MDHEN and CDR2 is SYDVKM. The CDR3 runs to 14 residues. Trimming cost V 5 bases and J 4 bases, with 14 bases left between them. This CDR3 reads CASSLPTAATEAFF. As DNA, the CDR3 is TGTGCCAGCAGTCTCCCTACGGCGGCCACTGAAGCTTTCTTT.

The chain carries TRBV30 and TRBJ1-2, with TRBD1 as a possible D gene (6 bases). The CDR3 is 14 amino acids. V was pared by 4 bases and J by 4 bases, with 16 bases between. Germline V gives CDR1 GTSNPN, CDR2 SVGIG (reference sequence). The CDR3, as DNA: TGTGCCTGGACCGCCGGCCAGGGGAGCTATGGCTACACCTTC. It encodes CAWTAGQGSYGYTF.

J is TRBJ1-1 and V is TRBV5-1, with D possibly TRBD1 on 5 matching bases. CDR1 is SGHRS, CDR2 YFSETQ, per germline. V lost 2 bases to trimming and J lost 0 bases, with 11 bases between them. The CDR3 totals 15 residues. The CDR3: CASSFHAGMNTEAFF. CDR3 in DNA: TGCGCCAGCAGCTTCCACGCAGGGATGAACACTGAAGCTTTCTTT.

This sequence joins TRBV19 and TRBJ1-4; 11 bases map to TRBD1. V shed 9 bases, J shed 4 bases, and the junction held 1 base outside the gene matches. CDR1 and CDR2 (germline): LNHDA, SQIVND (reference sequence). CDR3 length: 13 amino acids. The CDR3 DNA is TGTGCCAGCGGGACAGGGGGTAATGAAAAACTGTTTTTT. Amino acids: CASGTGGNEKLFF.

The chain is built from TRBV30 and TRBJ2-2; 12 nucleotides match TRBD2. V lost 0 bases, J lost 4 bases, and 6 bases stayed unmatched. Per germline, CDR1 GTSNPN and CDR2 SVGIG (reference sequence). The CDR3 has 17 residues. The CDR3 spells CAWSVRTSGVGTGELFF. The CDR3 bases are TGTGCCTGGAGTGTAAGGACTAGCGGGGTCGGCACCGGGGAGCTGTTTTTT.

The chain uses TRBV5-4 and TRBJ2-3; TRBD1 matches 12 bases. This CDR3 is built from 16 residues. Germline assignment: CDR1 SGHNT and CDR2 YYREEE (reference sequence). J was trimmed by 0 bases and V by 4 bases; bases with no gene match: 3. The CDR3 coding sequence is TGTGCCAGCAGCCGGGACAGGGGGCTGAGCACAGATACGCAGTATTTT. This sequence encodes CASSRDRGLSTDTQYF.

This chain links TRBV5-5 with TRBJ1-3; possible D gene TRBD1, 5 bases. The germline V gene has CDR1 SGHKS and CDR2 YYEKEE (reference sequence). Between the trimmed V and J ends, which lost 4 bases and 0 bases, there was a span of 17 bases. The CDR3 extends over 17 amino acids. This chain's CDR3 is CASSLREGLSSGNTIYF. The CDR3 region has the DNA TGTGCCAGCAGCCTGAGAGAGGGGCTGAGCTCTGGAAACACCATATATTTT.

The chain uses TRBV14 and TRBJ2-4; tentatively, D is TRBD1 (6 bases). Trimming left V 7 bases short and J 8 bases short, with 12 bases between. Germline-derived CDR1 and CDR2 are SGHDN and FVKESK. The CDR3 has 12 residues. CDR3 loop: CASMGHGDIQYF. The CDR3, as DNA: TGTGCCAGCATGGGACACGGAGACATTCAGTACTTC.

The chain carries TRBV7-3 and TRBJ2-2; D remains unclear. Trimming cost V 5 bases and J 0 bases, with 7 bases left between them. The CDR3 runs to 14 residues. Germline V gene lookup returns CDR1 SGHTA and CDR2 FQGTGA. The CDR3 spells CASSPETNTGELFF. DNA for the CDR3: TGTGCCAGCAGCCCCGAAACGAACACCGGGGAGCTGTTTTTT.

CDR3 in DNA: TGTGCCAGCAGTAACCAGGGAGGGAATGGCTACACCTTC. Its protein product is CASSNQGGNGYTF. This chain uses TRBV27 with TRBJ1-2, with a tentative D call TRBD1 (5 bases). CDR3 length: 13 amino acids. V was cut by 5 bases and J by 6 bases, with 13 bases left in between. CDR1 is MNHEY, CDR2 SMNVEV, per germline (reference sequence).

This chain connects TRBV6-6 to TRBJ2-7; tentatively, D is TRBD1 (7 bases). V lost 2 bases, J lost 2 bases, and 13 bases lay in between. The CDR3 totals 15 residues. CDR1 and CDR2 from the germline V gene are MNHNY and SVGAGI (reference sequence). CDR3 sequence: CASSYTQGEAYEQYF. The CDR3 nucleotides read TGTGCCAGCAGTTACACTCAGGGGGAGGCCTACGAGCAGTACTTC.

This chain uses TRBV6-5 with TRBJ2-2, with D possibly TRBD2 on 6 matching bases. Germline-derived CDR1 and CDR2 are MNHEY and SVGAGI. CDR3 length: 14 residues. The V end lost 6 bases, the J end lost 1 base, and 9 bases lay between the germline ends. The CDR3 DNA follows: TGTGCCAGCAGCGGGACTTGGAACACCGGGGAGCTGTTTTTT. Translating it yields CASSGTWNTGELFF.

V gene TRBV11-2 combines with J gene TRBJ2-5; 7 bases are a match to TRBD2. CDR1 is SGHAT, CDR2 FQNNGV, per germline. The CDR3 sequence is 15 residues long. After removal of 2 bases from V and 5 bases from J, the junction contained 8 bases not matched to a gene. This CDR3 reads CASSLMMGGWETQYF. Written as DNA, the CDR3 is TGTGCCAGCAGCTTAATGATGGGAGGGTGGGAGACCCAGTACTTC.

This sequence joins TRBV7-2 and TRBJ1-2; D is uncertain. Germline assignment: CDR1 SGHTA and CDR2 FQGNSA. The CDR3 sequence is 14 residues long. V was shortened by 2 bases and J by 5 bases, with 12 bases between the two germline ends. Here the CDR3 DNA reads TGTGCCAGCAGCTTAATGGAGGGAGGTTATGGCTACACCTTC. Translating gives CASSLMEGGYGYTF.

Note on this clone: Relative to the germline gene, one junction end is altered; a read error may explain this. V is TRBV11-3 and J is TRBJ2-5, with 15 bases aligning to TRBD2. There are 15 residues in the CDR3. The germline gives CDR1 SGHNT, CDR2 YENEEA. The CDR3 DNA sequence: TGTGCCAGCAGCTCGGGGACTAGCGGGGGGCAAACCCTGTACTTC. Residues: CASSSGTSGGQTLYF. The complete variable domain, with remaining parts taken from reference TRBV11-3 and TRBJ2-5, reads EAGVVQSPRYKIIEKKQPVAFWCNPISGHNTLYWYLQNLGQGPELLIRYENEEAVDDSQLPKDRFSAERLKGVDSTLKIQPAELGDSAVYLCASSSGTSGGQTLYFGPGTRLLVL.

The rearrangement joins TRBV11-2 to TRBJ2-5; 9 positions match TRBD2. Per the germline V gene, CDR1 is SGHAT and CDR2 is FQNNGV. V shed 2 bases and J 5 bases; nucleotides not matched to a gene: 6. This CDR3 has 15 residues. The CDR3 loop is CASSLFAGGQETQYF. CDR3 nucleotides: TGTGCCAGCAGCTTATTTGCGGGGGGGCAGGAGACCCAGTACTTC.

The chain recombines TRBV7-2 with TRBJ1-2, with D possibly being TRBD1 (5 bases). The ends were cut back, 1 base at V and 7 bases at J, with 7 bases in the middle. The CDR3 has 12 residues. The V gene's germline CDR1 is SGHTA and CDR2 FQGNSA. The chain's CDR3 is CASSLVGAGYTF. DNA for the CDR3: TGTGCCAGCAGCTTAGTCGGGGCTGGCTACACCTTC.

The chain combines TRBV5-1 with TRBJ2-5, with 10 bases aligning to TRBD2. The CDR3 covers 16 residues. The junction had 7 bases not matched to a gene; V was cut back by 4 bases and J by 1 base. Germline values: CDR1 SGHRS, CDR2 YFSETQ. CDR3 nucleotide sequence: TGCGCCAGCAGCCCGAAGGCTAGCGGGGGCCAAGAGACCCAGTACTTC. It specifies CASSPKASGGQETQYF. The whole variable domain, remainder taken from reference TRBV5-1 and TRBJ2-5, is KAGVTQTPRYLIKTRGQQVTLSCSPISGHRSVSWYQQTPGQGLQFLFEYFSETQRNKGNFPGRFSGRQFSNSRSEMNVSTLELGDSALYLCASSPKASGGQETQYFGPGTRLLVL.

The chain links TRBV28 to TRBJ2-1; TRBD1 aligns across 8 bases. Germline V gene lookup returns CDR1 MDHEN and CDR2 SYDVKM. This CDR3 contains 15 residues. V lost 2 bases to trimming and J lost 9 bases; unmatched junction nucleotides: 9. CDR3 DNA: TGTGCCAGCAGTTTAAGTTTCGGACAGGGCTCTGAGCAGTTCTTC. Amino acid sequence: CASSLSFGQGSEQFF.

The chain is built from TRBV18 and TRBJ2-3; TRBD2 agrees at 11 bases. This CDR3 is 16 amino acids long. V shed 5 bases and J 2 bases; nucleotides not matched to a gene: 6. Germline assignment: CDR1 KGHSH and CDR2 LQKENI. CDR3 residues: CASSSYSGGVTDTQYF. CDR3 sequence (DNA): TGTGCCAGCTCATCTTATAGCGGGGGGGTCACAGATACGCAGTATTTT.

The chain employs TRBV7-3 and TRBJ2-7; 8 positions agree with TRBD2. The germline CDR1 and CDR2 sequences are SGHTA and FQGTGA. This CDR3 spans 14 amino acids. V shed 2 bases, J shed 4 bases, and the junction held 4 bases outside the gene matches. The CDR3 DNA follows: TGTGCCAGCAGCTTATTCGGGGGGGAATACGAGCAGTACTTC. Its protein product is CASSLFGGEYEQYF.

The genes are TRBV19 and TRBJ2-4; 10 bases line up with TRBD1. The CDR3 has 16 residues. Germline V lookup: CDR1 LNHDA, CDR2 SQIVND (reference sequence). V gave up 3 bases and J gave up 1 base; unmatched junction bases: 3. The DNA of the CDR3 is TGTGCCAGTAGTATCTGGACAGGGGGGGCCAAAAACATTCAGTACTTC. The encoded protein is CASSIWTGGAKNIQYF.

The chain links TRBV28 to TRBJ1-5, with D tentatively TRBD1 (5 bases). The CDR3 is 15 residues long. CDR1 MDHEN and CDR2 SYDVKM come from the germline V gene. V lost 7 bases to trimming and J lost 0 bases, with 13 bases between them. CDR3 amino acids: CASTTGGFSNQPQHF. The CDR3 DNA reads TGTGCCAGCACAACGGGGGGATTTAGCAATCAGCCCCAGCATTTT.